Below, 19 T cell receptor beta chains from the same sample are listed, as sequenced in a study of PD-1 blockade in classical Hodgkin lymphoma. Each patient relapsed following autologous stem cell transplantation, and prior brentuximab vedotin exposure differed. Only in-frame clones appear in the TCRdb table, and some are missing; sequencing was by immunoSEQ multiplex PCR. The data show 65,000 to 95,000 clones, approximately 88% seen once. The specimen was peripheral blood mononuclear cells (PBMCs), collected at baseline. All receptors come from a human donor with classical Hodgkin lymphoma.

The V gene is TRBV7-2, the J gene TRBJ2-7; 11 nucleotides align to TRBD2. With 4 bases clipped from V and 1 base from J, the junction kept 9 bases outside the gene matches. CDR1 and CDR2 (germline): SGHTA, FQGNSA. CDR3 length: 17 amino acids. CDR3 residues: CASSSSGGLAGSYEQYF. CDR3 bases: TGTGCCAGCAGCTCCTCCGGTGGACTAGCGGGTTCCTACGAGCAGTACTTC.

V and J are TRBV28 and TRBJ1-4, with 8 bases identical to TRBD1. This CDR3 is built from 16 residues. CDR1 MDHEN and CDR2 SYDVKM come from the germline V gene. J was trimmed by 8 bases and V by 4 bases; bases with no gene match: 12. This chain's CDR3 is CASSWGTTGVGEKLFF. The CDR3 DNA is TGTGCCAGCAGTTGGGGGACGACAGGGGTGGGGGAAAAACTGTTTTTT.

The rearrangement joins TRBV4-3 to TRBJ2-7; 7 positions agree with TRBD2. Germline V gives CDR1 LGHNA, CDR2 YSLEER. CDR3 length: 17 amino acids. Unmatched junction bases numbered 11, after V lost 0 bases and J lost 3 bases. CDR3: CASSQDRQPPGGYEQYF. The DNA for the CDR3 is TGCGCCAGCAGCCAAGATCGACAGCCCCCGGGGGGCTACGAGCAGTACTTC.

This clone was found a few times. The CDR3 DNA follows: TGTGCCAGCGTCCCGGGACAGGGAACAACTAATGAAAAACTGTTTTTT. This sequence encodes CASVPGQGTTNEKLFF. This chain connects TRBV2 to TRBJ1-4, with 9 bases that match TRBD1. The CDR3 loop spans 16 amino acids. Germline CDR1 SNHLY, CDR2 FYNNEI. The V segment lost 8 bases and the J segment 0 bases; nucleotides outside the gene matches: 7. The variable domain in full, completed from reference TRBV2 and TRBJ1-4, reads EPEVTQTPSHQVTQMGQEVILRCVPISNHLYFYWYRQILGQKVEFLVSFYNNEISEKSEIFDDQFSVERPDGSNFTLKIRSTKLEDSAMYFCASVPGQGTTNEKLFFGSGTQLSVL.

This chain connects TRBV19 to TRBJ2-3; no reliable D call. The CDR3 is 15 amino acids. Trimming pared 0 bases from V and 9 bases from J, leaving 16 bases between. Germline V gene lookup returns CDR1 LNHDA and CDR2 SQIVND (reference sequence). The CDR3 region is CASSIDRAPPGTQYF. CDR3 DNA sequence: TGTGCCAGTAGTATAGACCGGGCCCCTCCCGGCACGCAGTATTTT.

This clone was counted between two and nine times. The gene calls are TRBV10-1 and TRBJ1-2; 8 bases match TRBD1. Germline V CDR1 and CDR2: WNHNN, SYGVQD (reference sequence). The CDR3 contains 14 residues. With V trimmed by 0 bases and J by 4 bases, 1 base remained unmatched. As DNA, the CDR3 is TGCGCCAGCAGTGAGTCGGGGACAGGCTATGGCTACACCTTC. Its protein is CASSESGTGYGYTF.

This clone was recorded only once. The V gene is TRBV11-2, the J gene TRBJ2-7; D possibly uses TRBD1 or TRBD2 (5 bases each). The germline V gene encodes CDR1 SGHAT and CDR2 FQNNGV. There are 15 residues in the CDR3. V shed 1 base and J shed 4 bases, with 14 bases lying between them. This CDR3 reads CASSLGSGRLYEQYF. The CDR3 DNA reads as TGTGCCAGCAGCTTAGGTTCGGGACGGCTTTACGAGCAGTACTTC.

The CDR3 loop is CASSVPRRLSNQPQHF. The CDR3 bases are TGTGCCAGTAGTGTCCCCAGGAGACTTAGCAATCAGCCCCAGCATTTT. V and J are TRBV19 and TRBJ1-5; D is undetermined. V shed 5 bases and J shed 0 bases, with 14 bases lying between them. Germline lookup yields CDR1 LNHDA and CDR2 SQIVND (reference sequence). This CDR3 contains 16 residues.

The chain links TRBV9 to TRBJ2-1; D call uncertain. Germline-derived CDR1 and CDR2 are SGDLS and YYNGEE. CDR3 length: 17 amino acids. V was clipped by 4 bases and J by 5 bases, with 22 bases between them. The DNA for the CDR3 is TGTGCCAGCAGCCCGGATAGGGCTAGAGTGCCCCACAATGAGCAGTTCTTC. Its translation is CASSPDRARVPHNEQFF.

This clone was counted between two and nine times. The gene calls are TRBV27 and TRBJ2-2; D remains unclear. The CDR3 is made up of 13 amino acids. Germline values: CDR1 MNHEY, CDR2 SMNVEV (reference sequence). Deletions cut 7 bases from V and 4 bases from J, with 10 bases between. The CDR3 loop reads CASMRPATGELFF. As DNA, the CDR3 is TGTGCCAGCATGAGACCGGCCACCGGGGAGCTGTTTTTT.

This clone was counted between two and nine times. The chain employs TRBV2 and TRBJ2-1; the D gene is possibly TRBD2 (5 bases). The CDR3 is 14 amino acids. Germline CDR1 and CDR2: SNHLY and FYNNEI. V was cut by 7 bases and J by 8 bases, with 18 bases left in between. In nucleotides, the CDR3 is TGTGCCAGCAAGAGCGCCTTAATGGAGGATGAGCAGTTCTTC. It yields the protein CASKSALMEDEQFF.

The chain links TRBV19 to TRBJ2-1; 8 bases agree with TRBD1. This CDR3 region has 16 residues. Looked up from germline, CDR1 is LNHDA and CDR2 is SQIVND (reference sequence). With V trimmed by 0 bases and J by 9 bases, 10 bases remained unmatched. CDR3 nucleotides: TGTGCCAGTAGTATAGATAGCACAGGGGGTAGGTTTGAGCAGTTCTTC. The encoded protein is CASSIDSTGGRFEQFF.

V and J are TRBV28 and TRBJ2-7; D remains unclear. The V gene's germline CDR1 is MDHEN and CDR2 SYDVKM. The CDR3 runs 16 residues. V was trimmed by 2 bases and J by 2 bases, leaving 16 bases between them. This CDR3 is CASSLILSVGPYEQYF. The CDR3 coding sequence is TGTGCCAGCAGTTTAATATTGTCGGTAGGTCCCTACGAGCAGTACTTC.

The rearrangement uses TRBV23-1 and TRBJ1-1; D is ambiguous. TRBV23-1 is an ORF, and what it does is uncertain. CDR3 length: 13 residues. The V gene lost 0 bases and the J gene lost 1 base, with 3 bases spanning the gap. The CDR3 nucleotides read TGCGCCAGCAGTCAATCCCAGAACACTGAAGCTTTCTTT. Protein: CASSQSQNTEAFF.

This chain connects TRBV7-2 to TRBJ2-5; 11 bases are a match to TRBD2. Germline CDR1 reads SGHTA; CDR2 reads FQGNSA. V trimming: 5 bases; J trimming: 4 bases; junction bases outside the gene matches: 18. This CDR3 has 19 residues. CDR3: CASSRFKLLAGEWRETQYF. CDR3 nucleotides: TGTGCCAGCAGCCGGTTCAAACTACTAGCGGGAGAGTGGAGAGAGACCCAGTACTTC.

This clone was seen repeatedly, ten times or more. The rearrangement joins TRBV6-1 to TRBJ2-2, with 7 bases fitting TRBD1. Germline CDR1 reads MNHNS; CDR2 reads SASEGT. The CDR3 runs to 15 residues. The junction had 7 bases not matched to a gene; V was cut back by 6 bases and J by 3 bases. DNA of the CDR3: TGTGCCAGCAGGGGGACAGAGAGGGACACCGGGGAGCTGTTTTTT. Its translation is CASRGTERDTGELFF.

In DNA, the CDR3 is TGTGCCAGCAGTTTCCTAGCGGCCTACAATGAGCAGTTCTTC. It encodes CASSFLAAYNEQFF. The chain couples TRBV27 to TRBJ2-1; 7 bases fit TRBD2. The CDR3 is made up of 14 amino acids. Germline V lookup: CDR1 MNHEY, CDR2 SMNVEV (reference sequence). The V and J ends lost 3 bases and 2 bases, in that order; junction bases with no gene match: 1.

The gene calls are TRBV23-1 and TRBJ2-3; no clear D gene. TRBV23-1 is marked as an open reading frame, function uncertain. V was cut by 2 bases and J by 5 bases, with 20 bases left in between. This CDR3 comprises 17 residues. This chain's CDR3 is CASSQPVSCCSVDTQYF. As DNA, the CDR3 is TGCGCCAGCAGTCAACCCGTGTCGTGCTGTTCAGTAGATACGCAGTATTTT.

CDR3 sequence reads: CASSLLFRNTEAFF. The CDR3 region has the DNA TGTGCCAGCAGCCTACTGTTCAGGAACACTGAAGCTTTCTTT. The V gene is TRBV5-6, the J gene TRBJ1-1; the D is unclear. The CDR3 totals 14 residues. Trimming shortened V by 4 bases and J by 1 base, and 11 bases separated the two germline ends. Germline V gene data show CDR1 as SGHDT and CDR2 as YYEEEE.